This TCR beta chain was observed in a study of T cells after yellow fever vaccination (dated by TCRdb to the late 2010s). With regard to the full study: Libraries from fractions with low cell numbers were prepared with the SMART-Seq v4 Ultra Low Input RNA kit. Blood samples were taken at several timepoints before and after primary and secondary immunization, and bulk PBMC replicates and cell subsets were isolated. To follow T-cell clones before and after both primary and booster YFV17D yellow fever vaccination, bulk TCR alpha and beta repertoires underwent longitudinal sequencing. Two healthy male donors, one aged 18 to 30 and one aged 30 to 40 years, made up the cohort. General study outcomes and caveats: Because only two donors were included in the study, the extent to which the findings can be generalized is limited. Most clones expanded after primary vaccination were re-detected after the booster (almost 97% of CD4 and around 88% of CD8), suggesting broad memory maintenance. Because abundant contaminating clonotypes from the bulk population could be contained in FACS-sorted repertoires, computational filtering was required. A small fraction of clonotypes showed up in both the CD4 and CD8 compartments, probably as a result of convergent recombination. Compared with the primary T-cell response, the secondary T-cell response was faster but weaker, reaching its peak on day 5 rather than on day 15.

Synthesis of TCR cDNA relied on 5'RACE template switching, a step that introduced a universal primer site along with unique molecular identifiers. Priming of cDNA synthesis was performed from both the TCR alpha and TCR beta constant segments. Two PCR steps were used to amplify libraries, with sample barcodes and sequencing adapters being added in the second step. Libraries were sequenced on Illumina HiSeq 2500 (2x100 bp) or NovaSeq (2x150 bp). The authors' analysis ran thus. MIGEC handled demultiplexing of reads and collapsing into UMI consensus sequences, while MiXCR performed V(D)J alignment. Vaccine-responding clonotypes were defined with edgeR using replicate PBMC samples, requiring FDR below 0.01 and a log2 fold change above 5 up to day 15. Each bulk clonotype was labeled CD4 or CD8 based on which sequenced repertoire, CD4 or CD8, contained the clonotype at higher abundance. TCRdb redid the processing of the public reads, applying fastp at Q25 and MiXCR, and retained in-frame beta chains. Rows merge per CDR3 protein into single entries with the most common DNA and genes. The V and J calls come from TCRdb's annotation, not from the publication. The sample has tens of thousands of distinct CDR3 sequences on record, 7.4% of them singletons. The top ten clones comprise 35% to 40% of the sample.

The V end loses 7 bases and the J end loses 4 bases, and a stretch of 12 bases separates them. CDR1 is given as SGHKS and CDR2 as YYEKEE, both from the germline V gene (reference sequence). There are 13 amino acids in the CDR3, from cysteine to phenylalanine inclusive. Only the CDR3 region is kept as DNA, spanning 39 bases read in frame from base 1. Explained via the paper, the treatment or condition label denotes: live attenuated yellow fever vaccine strain. PBMCs were isolated from peripheral blood using a standard Ficoll-Paque protocol. Dynabeads CD4 and CD8 positive selection kits were used to isolate CD4 and CD8 T-cell fractions. TriZol was used to extract RNA from bulk PBMCs, CD4 and CD8 fractions, and dextramer-positive and dextramer-negative fractions. This clonotype has at least ten counts. Its antigen remains undetermined. The record has no base qualities; no much larger clone is one base away.

The receptor was isolated from a man aged 30 to 45 who received the YFV17D yellow fever vaccine. The chain is encoded by TRBV5-5 joined to TRBJ2-1; the D gene lacks a confident call. Sample: CD8+ T cells sorted from PBMCs, taken 15 days after the yellow fever booster vaccination. The bases read TGTGCCAGCGCTCCGCCGAATTACAATGAGCAGTTCTTC. This gives the protein CASAPPNYNEQFF.